Listed below are T cell receptor beta chains from one sample, sequenced in a study of T-cell reconstitution after alpha-beta-depleted transplantation in children. One entry per CDR3 protein, called by TCRdb with MiXCR from the PCR reads. The sample yields around 250,000 distinct CDR3 sequences, 9.9% seen once. This specimen consisted of PBMCs from the stem cell graft donor, obtained from the stem cell graft. Source of these receptors: a human donor who donated a stem cell graft to a child with SCID. CDR3s include the opening cysteine and the closing phenylalanine or tryptophan. A D gene is named only where the DNA matches it firmly. Only part of the rows carry a size: once, few, many, or a class if the clone is expanded.

TRBJ2-1 | NA | TRBV7-2 | few | CASSHMTPGIEQFF | TGTGCCAGCAGCCACATGACGCCAGGGATTGAGCAGTTCTTC
TRBJ1-1 | NA | TRBV7-8 | NA | CASSLDLPSNTEAFF | TGTGCCAGCAGCTTAGATCTCCCGAGCAACACTGAAGCTTTCTTT
TRBJ1-5 | NA | TRBV2 | NA | CASSEYRERNQPQHF | TGTGCCAGCAGTGAATACAGGGAGCGCAATCAGCCCCAGCATTTT
TRBJ2-7 | NA | TRBV11-2 | many | CASSLAYEQYF | TGTGCCAGCAGTTTAGCCTACGAGCAGTACTTC
TRBJ2-5 | NA | TRBV12-5 | few | CASGLMAVEETQYF | TGTGCTAGTGGTTTGATGGCAGTAGAAGAGACCCAGTACTTC
TRBJ2-2 | TRBD2 | TRBV5-1 | NA | CASSFRPTSGGNTGELFF | TGCGCCAGCAGCTTCCGTCCTACTAGCGGGGGGAACACCGGGGAGCTGTTTTTT
TRBJ2-7 | TRBD1 | TRBV10-3 | many | CAIKTGYLSYEQYF | TGTGCCATCAAGACAGGGTATCTCTCCTACGAGCAGTACTTC
TRBJ1-1 | NA | TRBV7-6 | few | CASSLARAGMMNTEAFF | TGTGCCAGCAGCTTAGCGCGGGCAGGGATGATGAACACTGAAGCTTTCTTT
TRBJ1-2 | TRBD1 | TRBV10-3 | few | CAIRQGVDYGYTF | TGTGCCATCAGGCAGGGGGTTGACTATGGCTACACCTTC
TRBJ2-7 | NA | TRBV6-5 | NA | CASSHARDSGPYEQYF | TGTGCCAGCAGTCACGCACGGGACTCCGGACCCTACGAGCAGTACTTC
TRBJ1-2 | TRBD1 | TRBV25-1 | many | CASSPTSGTGGYGYTF | TGTGCCAGCAGTCCGACCTCTGGGACAGGGGGCTATGGCTACACCTTC
TRBJ2-7 | NA | TRBV12-3/TRBV12-4 | many | CASSFRGVDEQYF | TGTGCCAGCAGTTTCCGAGGCGTGGACGAGCAGTACTTC
TRBJ1-2 | TRBD1 | TRBV5-6 | few | CASSYWDRENYGYTF | TGTGCCAGCAGCTACTGGGACAGGGAAAACTATGGCTACACCTTC
TRBJ2-1 | NA | TRBV5-6 | many | CASSLATSYNEQFF | TGTGCCAGCAGCTTGGCAACATCCTACAATGAGCAGTTCTTC
TRBJ2-7 | NA | TRBV24-1 | NA | CATSGYEQYF | TGTGCCACCAGTGGCTACGAGCAGTACTTC
TRBJ2-3 | NA | TRBV3-1 | NA | CASSQVGWGTDTQYF | TGTGCCAGCAGCCAAGTTGGCTGGGGCACAGATACGCAGTATTTT
TRBJ1-1 | NA | TRBV29-1 | NA | CSVGGQGRNTEAFF | TGCAGCGTTGGAGGCCAAGGGCGGAACACTGAAGCTTTCTTT
TRBJ1-1 | TRBD1 | TRBV10-1 | NA | CASSGGQPAAEAFF | TGCGCCAGCAGTGGGGGACAGCCAGCCGCTGAAGCTTTCTTT
TRBJ2-7 | TRBD2 | TRBV3-1 | few | CASSQERLAGAAEQYF | TGTGCCAGCAGCCAAGAACGGCTAGCGGGGGCCGCCGAGCAGTACTTC
TRBJ2-2 | NA | TRBV4-1 | NA | CASSHSGLRNTGELFF | TGCGCCAGCAGCCACTCGGGACTCCGGAACACCGGGGAGCTGTTTTTT
TRBJ2-7 | NA | TRBV4-1 | NA | CASSQVTAPYEQYF | TGCGCCAGCAGCCAAGTTACAGCCCCCTACGAGCAGTACTTC
TRBJ1-2 | NA | TRBV27 | few | CASTPGSAGYTF | TGTGCCAGCACCCCGGGATCAGCTGGCTACACCTTC
TRBJ1-4 | NA | TRBV29-1 | many | CTTFSDRPNEKLFF | TGCACCACATTCTCCGACAGACCTAATGAAAAACTGTTTTTT
TRBJ2-7 | NA | TRBV7-2 | NA | CASSLTGTKASSSYEQYF | TGTGCCAGCAGCTTAACCGGGACCAAAGCATCCTCCTCCTACGAGCAGTACTTC
TRBJ1-6 | TRBD1 | TRBV5-1 | NA | CASSTDRQDSPLHF | TGCGCCAGCAGCACGGACAGGCAGGATTCACCCCTCCACTTT
TRBJ2-3 | NA | TRBV12-3/TRBV12-4 | NA | CASSGTFLQYF | TGTGCCAGCAGTGGGACTTTTCTGCAGTATTTT
TRBJ2-2 | TRBD1 | TRBV12-3/TRBV12-4 | NA | CASSPGQAGPGELFF | TGTGCCAGCAGCCCCGGACAGGCAGGACCCGGGGAGCTGTTTTTT
TRBJ1-4 | NA | TRBV10-3 | NA | CAISETGYGNEKLFF | TGTGCCATCAGTGAGACAGGGTATGGGAATGAAAAACTGTTTTTT
TRBJ2-1 | NA | TRBV5-6 | few | CASSLEGGAYNEQFF | TGTGCCAGCAGCTTGGAAGGGGGAGCCTACAATGAGCAGTTCTTC
TRBJ2-5 | TRBD2 | TRBV23-1 | NA | CASDYSGGDKETQYF | TGCGCCAGCGACTATAGCGGGGGGGATAAAGAGACCCAGTACTTC
TRBJ2-3 | TRBD2 | TRBV27 | NA | CASSLPFSGGATSDTQYF | TGTGCCAGCAGTCTACCCTTTAGCGGGGGGGCCACCTCAGATACGCAGTATTTT
TRBJ2-1 | NA | TRBV7-8 | NA | CASSLVGHNEQFF | TGTGCCAGCAGCTTAGTAGGTCACAATGAGCAGTTCTTC
TRBJ2-7 | NA | TRBV7-8 | few | CASSYFRGATYEQYF | TGTGCCAGCAGCTATTTTAGGGGGGCTACCTACGAGCAGTACTTC
TRBJ1-2 | NA | TRBV6-5 | few | CASSYRSGQIYSYGYTF | TGTGCCAGCAGTTATAGGTCGGGGCAGATTTATTCTTATGGCTACACCTTC
TRBJ1-5 | TRBD1 | TRBV12-5 | few | CASGATGVFQPQHF | TGTGCTAGTGGGGCGACAGGGGTATTTCAGCCCCAGCATTTT
TRBJ2-5 | NA | TRBV5-1 | NA | CASSLGQPEETQYF | TGCGCCAGCAGCTTGGGACAGCCAGAAGAGACCCAGTACTTC
TRBJ1-5 | TRBD1 | TRBV10-3 | NA | CAISESKSGQAQHF | TGTGCCATCAGTGAGTCGAAATCCGGACAGGCCCAGCATTTT
TRBJ2-2 | NA | TRBV12-3/TRBV12-4 | few | CASSPVGLTGELFF | TGTGCCAGCAGTCCGGTGGGTCTCACCGGGGAGCTGTTTTTT
TRBJ1-1 | NA | TRBV10-3 | few | CAISESRTPNTEAFF | TGTGCCATCAGTGAGTCGCGGACACCTAACACTGAAGCTTTCTTT
TRBJ1-1 | NA | TRBV20-1 | few | CSARLSRVGEAFF | TGCAGTGCCAGACTGAGCAGGGTGGGAGAAGCTTTCTTT
TRBJ2-1 | NA | TRBV5-1 | NA | CASSSERPSYNGQFF | TGCGCCAGCAGCTCCGAGAGACCTTCCTACAATGGGCAGTTCTTC